These 27 T cell receptor beta chains came from one sample sequenced in a study of shared clonotypes between healthy human individuals. In the naive CD8 group, cells lacked CD45RO and were positively selected for CCR7, so terminally differentiated effector memory CD45RA+ cells were left out. The data were produced by immunoSEQ multiplex PCR, yet TCRdb's version contains in-frame clones alone and is incomplete. The data contain around 700,000 clones, about 91% of them singletons. Material for sequencing was naive CD8+ T cells sorted from blood. The receptors originated from a man younger than 45 in good health.

V and J are TRBV28 and TRBJ1-5, with a possible D match to TRBD1 (6 bases). The germline V gene has CDR1 MDHEN and CDR2 SYDVKM. The CDR3 loop spans 15 amino acids. V gave up 6 bases and J gave up 1 base, with 13 bases separating them. CDR3 sequence: CASRRGEGSNQPQHF. Here the CDR3 DNA reads TGTGCCAGCAGAAGGGGGGAGGGCAGCAATCAGCCCCAGCATTTT.

The rearrangement joins TRBV5-6 to TRBJ1-1, with 7 positions matching TRBD1. This CDR3 is built from 13 residues. The trim removed 4 bases at V and 3 bases at J, leaving 3 bases unmatched. Looked up from germline, CDR1 is SGHDT and CDR2 is YYEEEE. The CDR3 loop reads CASSKGAYTEAFF. In nucleotides, the CDR3 is TGTGCCAGCAGCAAGGGGGCGTACACTGAAGCTTTCTTT.

The V and J genes are TRBV28 and TRBJ2-7; maybe TRBD2 (7 bases). Trimming cost V 2 bases and J 4 bases, with 15 bases left between them. Per the germline V gene, CDR1 is MDHEN and CDR2 is SYDVKM. The length of the CDR3 is 15 residues. CDR3 protein: CASSLPGGGTYEQYF. The CDR3 nucleotides are TGTGCCAGCAGTTTACCTGGGGGGGGCACTTACGAGCAGTACTTC.

This chain connects TRBV29-1 to TRBJ1-2, with 7 bases identical to TRBD1. The V gene's germline CDR1 is SQVTM and CDR2 ANQGSEA. CDR3 size: 16 residues. With 4 bases clipped from V and 3 bases from J, the junction kept 14 bases outside the gene matches. The CDR3 DNA reads TGCAGCGTTGCCGCACCAACCGGGACAGCCCACTATGGCTACACCTTC. Its protein product is CSVAAPTGTAHYGYTF.

The genes are TRBV10-3 and TRBJ2-7; D call uncertain. The CDR3 sequence is 11 residues long. V lost 6 bases and J lost 5, with 8 bases in between. Germline V gene sequence: CDR1 ENHRY, CDR2 SYGVKD. The CDR3 DNA follows: TGTGCCATCAGGGCAGAGAACGAGCAGTACTTC. Protein product: CAIRAENEQYF.

Details on this clone: The sample carries other DNA sequences with the same CDR3. V gene TRBV29-1 combines with J gene TRBJ2-2; D may be TRBD2 (6 bases). Germline V gene lookup returns CDR1 SQVTM and CDR2 ANQGSEA. CDR3 length: 14 amino acids. Trimming pared 6 bases from V and 5 bases from J, leaving 16 bases between. The CDR3 nucleotides are TGCAGCGTCATAGGTGGGGGGATGACCGGGGAGCTGTTTTTT. Translation gives CSVIGGGMTGELFF.

The chain couples TRBV6-1 to TRBJ1-1; D ambiguous. There are 14 residues in the CDR3. Per the germline V gene, CDR1 is MNHNS and CDR2 is SASEGT. V dropped 3 bases and J dropped 4 bases, with 12 bases sitting between them. In DNA, the CDR3 is TGTGCCAGCAGTGAGCGGGGAGGGAGCACTGAAGCTTTCTTT. Translated: CASSERGGSTEAFF.

V is TRBV5-1 and J is TRBJ1-4; D possibly corresponds to TRBD1 (6 bases). The V end lost 0 bases, the J end lost 7 bases, and 16 bases lay between the germline ends. CDR1 is SGHRS, CDR2 YFSETQ, per germline. This CDR3 region has 16 residues. The CDR3 DNA reads TGCGCCAGCAGCTTGGCCTTCGGGGGGCGCGGTGAAAAACTGTTTTTT. Its protein is CASSLAFGGRGEKLFF.

V and J are TRBV27 and TRBJ2-1, with D possibly matching TRBD2 (6 bases). Trimming pared 1 base from V and 3 bases from J, leaving 16 bases between. In germline, CDR1 is MNHEY, CDR2 SMNVEV (reference sequence). The CDR3 spans 17 residues. CDR3 loop: CASSLWGGDKVYNEQFF. CDR3 bases: TGTGCCAGCAGTTTATGGGGCGGGGATAAGGTCTACAATGAGCAGTTCTTC.

The chain joins TRBV27 to TRBJ2-7; tentative D call: TRBD2 (6 bases). Germline lookup yields CDR1 MNHEY and CDR2 SMNVEV (reference sequence). Trimming left V 4 bases short and J 2 bases short, with 12 bases between. The CDR3 totals 14 residues. CDR3 coding DNA: TGTGCCAGCAGTTCCACGGGACTCCCCTACGAGCAGTACTTC. The encoded protein is CASSSTGLPYEQYF.

Regarding this clone: The sample has other DNA sequences that encode this CDR3 too. This rearrangement joins TRBV9 to TRBJ1-4; D is undetermined. The CDR3 length is 15 residues. The germline gives CDR1 SGDLS, CDR2 YYNGEE. V was clipped by 0 bases and J by 0 bases, with 6 bases between them. The DNA of the CDR3 is TGTGCCAGCAGCGTAGAGGCTGCAACTAATGAAAAACTGTTTTTT. Translation gives CASSVEAATNEKLFF.

The gene calls are TRBV7-2 and TRBJ1-1; possible D gene TRBD1, 5 bases. In germline, CDR1 is SGHTA, CDR2 FQGNSA. The CDR3 spans 18 residues. V gave up 4 bases and J gave up 0 bases, with 21 bases separating them. The CDR3 DNA reads TGTGCCAGCAGCTACCCCTCGGAAGGGGCGAGTATGAACACTGAAGCTTTCTTT. Encoded protein: CASSYPSEGASMNTEAFF.

The rearrangement links TRBV28 to TRBJ2-2; TRBD2 agrees at 9 bases. Germline CDR1 and CDR2: MDHEN and SYDVKM. Unmatched junction bases numbered 3, after V lost 3 bases and J lost 4 bases. This CDR3 region has 15 residues. As DNA, the CDR3 is TGTGCCAGCAGTTTGGCGGGAGGGTCCACCGGGGAGCTGTTTTTT. It yields the protein CASSLAGGSTGELFF. The variable domain in full, completed from reference TRBV28 and TRBJ2-2, reads DVKVTQSSRYLVKRTGEKVFLECVQDMDHENMFWYRQDPGLGLRLIYFSYDVKMKEKGDIPEGYSVSREKKERFSLILESASTNQTSMYLCASSLAGGSTGELFFGEGSRLTVL.

The rearrangement joins TRBV6-4 to TRBJ2-1; 15 bases map to TRBD2. CDR1 and CDR2 from the germline V gene are MRHNA and SNTAGT. The CDR3 totals 15 residues. V was clipped by 3 bases and J by 7 bases; unmatched bases: 1. Here the CDR3 reads CASSEGTSGRNEQFF. As DNA, the CDR3 is TGTGCCAGCAGTGAAGGGACTAGCGGGAGGAATGAGCAGTTCTTC.

The rearrangement uses TRBV13 and TRBJ2-1; 10 bases are shared with TRBD2. This CDR3 comprises 15 residues. Looked up from germline, CDR1 is PRHDT and CDR2 is FYEKMQ (reference sequence). The trim removed 2 bases at V and 5 bases at J, leaving 3 bases unmatched. CDR3: CASSLTSGINNEQFF. The DNA for the CDR3 is TGTGCCAGCAGCTTAACTAGCGGGATTAACAATGAGCAGTTCTTC.

The chain employs TRBV7-6 and TRBJ1-3, with D unclear. The germline gives CDR1 SGHVS, CDR2 FNYEAQ. V was clipped by 5 bases and J by 0 bases, with 11 bases between them. This CDR3 is 15 amino acids long. The CDR3 nucleotides read TGTGCCAGCAGCCCATCTAGAAGCTCTGGAAACACCATATATTTT. It translates to CASSPSRSSGNTIYF.

The chain carries TRBV7-9 and TRBJ2-5; D perhaps matches TRBD1 (5 bases). CDR1 and CDR2 from the germline V gene are SEHNR and FQNEAQ (reference sequence). The CDR3 contains 16 residues. V lost 2 bases, J lost 3 bases, and 16 bases lay in between. The CDR3 spells CASSLRPGQGKETQYF. CDR3 in DNA: TGTGCCAGCAGCTTAAGGCCCGGGCAGGGCAAAGAGACCCAGTACTTC.

This clone was recorded once. The chain combines TRBV10-3 with TRBJ1-4; the D gene is possibly TRBD1 (6 bases). The length of the CDR3 is 14 residues. V lost 5 bases to trimming and J lost 8 bases, with 15 bases between them. Germline V gene data show CDR1 as ENHRY and CDR2 as SYGVKD. In DNA form, the CDR3 reads TGTGCCATCAGTCAACAGGGTGGCGGCGAAAAACTGTTTTTT. It specifies CAISQQGGGEKLFF.

For this clone: The junction and the germline gene differ at one end; a read error may be behind it. This chain joins TRBV7-7 and TRBJ2-5; D possibly corresponds to TRBD2 (7 bases). The CDR3 covers 17 residues. From germline, CDR1 is SSHAT and CDR2 FNYEAQ (reference sequence). CDR3 sequence reads: CASSPRGGGRQSETQYF. In nucleotides, the CDR3 is TGTGCTAGCAGCCCTAGAGGGGGGGGGCGACAGTCGGAGACCCAGTACTTC.

The chain recombines TRBV4-2 with TRBJ1-1, with D maybe TRBD1 (5 bases). V shed 2 bases and J shed 4 bases, with 14 bases lying between them. CDR1 LGHNA and CDR2 YNFKEQ come from the germline V gene. CDR3 size: 15 residues. CDR3 nucleotides: TGTGCCAGCAGCCAACCGCAGGGAGGGAGCACTGAAGCTTTCTTT. This gives the protein CASSQPQGGSTEAFF.

This clone was recorded once. The V and J genes are TRBV7-9 and TRBJ1-5; the D gene is possibly TRBD1 (5 bases). The V end was cut by 1 base, the J end by 2 bases, with 9 bases between. CDR1 is SEHNR and CDR2 is FQNEAQ in the germline V gene (reference sequence). CDR3 length: 15 amino acids. In DNA, the CDR3 is TGTGCCAGCAGCTTAGAGGGGAATCGCAATCAGCCCCAGCATTTT. The encoded protein is CASSLEGNRNQPQHF.

The chain combines TRBV5-1 with TRBJ2-1, with D perhaps TRBD1 (6 bases). The germline V gene has CDR1 SGHRS and CDR2 YFSETQ. V shed 1 base and J shed 7 bases, with 18 bases lying between them. The CDR3 is made up of 16 amino acids. CDR3 amino acids: CASSLTGRTIKNEQFF. CDR3 nucleotides: TGCGCCAGCAGCTTGACAGGGCGTACCATAAAGAATGAGCAGTTCTTC.

The genes are TRBV2 and TRBJ2-7; weak D call: TRBD1 (5 bases). V was pared by 8 bases and J by 3 bases, with 17 bases between. The germline gives CDR1 SNHLY, CDR2 FYNNEI. This CDR3 has 14 residues. Written as DNA, the CDR3 is TGTGCCAGCCTGGGGCAGGCCGATCTCTACGAGCAGTACTTC. Translating it yields CASLGQADLYEQYF. Full variable domain (outside the CDR3, taken from reference TRBV2 and TRBJ2-7): EPEVTQTPSHQVTQMGQEVILRCVPISNHLYFYWYRQILGQKVEFLVSFYNNEISEKSEIFDDQFSVERPDGSNFTLKIRSTKLEDSAMYFCASLGQADLYEQYFGPGTRLTVT.

The chain is built from TRBV7-2 and TRBJ2-7; 16 bases fit TRBD2. The J segment lost 4 bases and the V segment lost 1 base, leaving 4 bases of the junction unmatched. This CDR3 comprises 17 residues. In germline, CDR1 is SGHTA, CDR2 FQGNSA. CDR3 nucleotides: TGTGCCAGCAGCTTAGTGGGACTAGCGGGAGGGCTATACGAGCAGTACTTC. It is translated as CASSLVGLAGGLYEQYF.

The rearrangement uses TRBV6-1 and TRBJ1-5; D perhaps matches TRBD1 (5 bases). Trimming removed 3 bases at V and 5 bases at J, with 14 bases between. Germline V gene lookup returns CDR1 MNHNS and CDR2 SASEGT. The CDR3 covers 15 residues. The CDR3 DNA reads TGTGCCAGCAGTGAGTCCGGGACCAATTATCAGCCCCAGCATTTT. It yields the protein CASSESGTNYQPQHF.

The V gene is TRBV11-2, the J gene TRBJ2-7, with D possibly TRBD1 on 5 matching bases. Germline CDR1 reads SGHAT; CDR2 reads FQNNGV. The CDR3 sequence is 14 residues long. With 0 bases removed from V and 3 bases from J, the gap between germline ends came to 9 bases. The CDR3 here is CASSLDDRNYEQYF. The CDR3 DNA follows: TGTGCCAGCAGCTTAGACGACAGAAACTACGAGCAGTACTTC.

The V call is TRBV28, the J call TRBJ2-7; tentative D call: TRBD2 (5 bases). Trimming left V 3 bases short and J 6 bases short, with 18 bases between. CDR3 size: 15 residues. Germline CDR1 is MDHEN and CDR2 is SYDVKM. The CDR3 here is CASSFVQATKGEQYF. CDR3 bases: TGTGCCAGCAGTTTCGTCCAGGCGACTAAGGGCGAGCAGTACTTC.